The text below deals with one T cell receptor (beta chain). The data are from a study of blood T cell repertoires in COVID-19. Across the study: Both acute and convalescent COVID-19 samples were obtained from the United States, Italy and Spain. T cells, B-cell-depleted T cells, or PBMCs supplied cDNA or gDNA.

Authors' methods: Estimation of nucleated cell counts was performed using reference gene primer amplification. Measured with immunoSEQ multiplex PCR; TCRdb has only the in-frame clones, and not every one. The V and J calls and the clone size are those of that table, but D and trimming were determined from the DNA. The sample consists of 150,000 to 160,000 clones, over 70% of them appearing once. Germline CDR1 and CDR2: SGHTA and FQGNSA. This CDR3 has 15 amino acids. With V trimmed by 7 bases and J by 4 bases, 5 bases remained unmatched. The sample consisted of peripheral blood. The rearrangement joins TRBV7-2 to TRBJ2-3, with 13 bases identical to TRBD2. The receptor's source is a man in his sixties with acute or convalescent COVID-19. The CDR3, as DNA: TGTGCCAGCACCGGACTAGCGGGGGTGTCAGATACGCAGTATTTT. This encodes CASTGLAGVSDTQYF.